Reported below is one T cell receptor (beta chain). Its target is unknown. Combining a sample-barcoded 5' primer with a J-beta primer mix, a second PCR ran for about 6 to 12 cycles. TCRdb re-derived calls from the 5' RACE reads in MiXCR, one entry per CDR3 protein. The sample has some 730,000 distinct CDR3 sequences; about 20% are singletons. The data were taken from a study of blood T cells in healthy people across ages. Overall study results and limits: Naive T cell percentage by flow cytometry tracked strongly with beta diversity.

V gave up 4 bases and J gave up 8 bases; unmatched junction bases: 13. CDR1 and CDR2 from the germline V gene are MGHDK and SYGVNS. The CDR3 is 15 residues long. Peripheral blood from each donor was collected in a volume of approximately 10 milliliters. This rearrangement joins TRBV25-1 to TRBJ1-2; 7 bases fit TRBD1. This clonotype originated in a man aged 65-85 years in good health. The material sequenced was blood. CDR3 nucleotides: TGTGCCAGCAGTGTTCAACTCGGGACAGACGGCGGCTACACCTTC. This gives the protein CASSVQLGTDGGYTF.